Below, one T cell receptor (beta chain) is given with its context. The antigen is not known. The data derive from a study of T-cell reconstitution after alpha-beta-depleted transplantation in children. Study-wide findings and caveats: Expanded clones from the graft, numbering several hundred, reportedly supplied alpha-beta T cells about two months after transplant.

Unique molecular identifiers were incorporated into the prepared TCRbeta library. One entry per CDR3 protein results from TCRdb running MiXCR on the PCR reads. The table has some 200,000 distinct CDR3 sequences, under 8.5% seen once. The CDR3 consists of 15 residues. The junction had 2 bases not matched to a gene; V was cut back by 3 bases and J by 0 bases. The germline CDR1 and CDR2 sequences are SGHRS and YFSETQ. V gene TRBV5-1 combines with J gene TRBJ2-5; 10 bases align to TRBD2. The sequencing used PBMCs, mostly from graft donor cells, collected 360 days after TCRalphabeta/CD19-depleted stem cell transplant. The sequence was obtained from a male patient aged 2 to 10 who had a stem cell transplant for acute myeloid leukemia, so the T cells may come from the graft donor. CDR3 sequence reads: CASSYSGRYQETQYF. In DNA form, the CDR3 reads TGCGCCAGCAGCTATAGCGGGAGGTACCAAGAGACCCAGTACTTC. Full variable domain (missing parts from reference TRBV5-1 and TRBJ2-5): KAGVTQTPRYLIKTRGQQVTLSCSPISGHRSVSWYQQTPGQGLQFLFEYFSETQRNKGNFPGRFSGRQFSNSRSEMNVSTLELGDSALYLCASSYSGRYQETQYFGPGTRLLVL.